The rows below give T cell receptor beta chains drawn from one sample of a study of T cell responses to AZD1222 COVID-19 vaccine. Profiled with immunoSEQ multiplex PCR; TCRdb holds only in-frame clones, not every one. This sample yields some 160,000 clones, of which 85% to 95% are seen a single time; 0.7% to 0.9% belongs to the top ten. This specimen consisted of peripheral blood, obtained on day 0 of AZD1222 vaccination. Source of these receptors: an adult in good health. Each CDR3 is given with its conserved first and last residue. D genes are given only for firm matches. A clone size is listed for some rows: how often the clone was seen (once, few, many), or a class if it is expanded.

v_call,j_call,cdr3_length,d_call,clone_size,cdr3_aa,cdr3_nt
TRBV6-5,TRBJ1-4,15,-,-,CASSHRDGKNEKLFF,TGTGCCAGCAGTCACAGGGACGGAAAGAATGAAAAACTGTTTTTT
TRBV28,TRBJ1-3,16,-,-,CASSLSGQVHGNTIYF,TGTGCCAGCAGTTTATCCGGTCAGGTGCATGGAAACACCATATATTTT
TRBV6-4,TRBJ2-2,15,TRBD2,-,CASKTEAGDPGELFF,TGTGCCAGCAAAACCGAGGCGGGGGATCCCGGGGAGCTGTTTTTT
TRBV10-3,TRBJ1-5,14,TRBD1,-,CAISDQGAGQPQHF,TGTGCCATCAGTGACCAGGGGGCAGGGCAGCCCCAGCATTTT
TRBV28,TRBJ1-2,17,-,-,CASSLGRVGKGEYGYTF,TGTGCCAGCAGTTTAGGACGGGTTGGGAAGGGGGAGTATGGCTACACCTTC
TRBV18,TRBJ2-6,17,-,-,CASSPPGGSSGANVLTF,TGTGCCAGCTCACCGCCGGGTGGATCCTCTGGGGCCAACGTCCTGACTTTC
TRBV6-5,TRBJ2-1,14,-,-,CASSKGGPYNEQFF,TGTGCCAGCAGTAAGGGGGGGCCCTACAATGAGCAGTTCTTC
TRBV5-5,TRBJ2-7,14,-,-,CASSSLWVSYEQYF,TGTGCCAGCAGCTCCCTGTGGGTATCCTACGAGCAGTACTTC
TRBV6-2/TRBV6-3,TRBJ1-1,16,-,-,CASSGIRGYGNTEAFF,TGTGCCAGCAGTGGAATTCGGGGCTACGGGAACACTGAAGCTTTCTTT
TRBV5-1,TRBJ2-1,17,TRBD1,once,CASSLGAGTGDYNEQFF,TGCGCCAGCAGCTTGGGAGCAGGGACAGGGGACTACAATGAGCAGTTCTTC
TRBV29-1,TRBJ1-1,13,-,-,CSVNQQLNTEAFF,TGCAGCGTCAACCAACAGCTGAACACTGAAGCTTTCTTT
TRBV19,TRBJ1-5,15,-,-,CASSPTGFSPQPQHF,TGTGCCAGTAGTCCTACAGGGTTCAGCCCTCAGCCCCAGCATTTT
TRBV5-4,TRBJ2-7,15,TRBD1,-,CASSLGQGDPYEQYF,TGTGCCAGCAGCCTGGGACAGGGCGACCCCTACGAGCAGTACTTC
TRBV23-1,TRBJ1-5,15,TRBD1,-,CASSRKTGDNQPQHF,TGCGCCAGCAGTCGCAAGACAGGGGACAATCAGCCCCAGCATTTT
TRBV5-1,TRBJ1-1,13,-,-,CASSEQANTEAFF,TGCGCCAGCAGCGAACAGGCGAACACTGAAGCTTTCTTT
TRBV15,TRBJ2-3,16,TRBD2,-,CATSRDGGVRPDTQYF,TGTGCCACCAGCAGAGATGGGGGGGTTAGACCAGATACGCAGTATTTT
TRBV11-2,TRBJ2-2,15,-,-,CASSLRPSDTGELFF,TGTGCCAGCAGCCTTCGTCCCAGTGACACCGGGGAGCTGTTTTTT
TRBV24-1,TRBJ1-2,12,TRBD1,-,CATSETGEGYTF,TGTGCCACCAGTGAAACAGGGGAAGGCTACACCTTC
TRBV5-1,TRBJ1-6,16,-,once,CASSLGDRANNSPLHF,TGCGCCAGCAGCTTGGGAGACAGAGCAAACAATTCACCCCTCCACTTT
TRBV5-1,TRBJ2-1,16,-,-,CASSLSGPSPYNEQFF,TGCGCCAGCAGCTTGTCGGGACCGTCCCCCTACAATGAGCAGTTCTTC
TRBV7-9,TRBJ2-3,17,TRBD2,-,CASTSILGTSGPDTQYF,TGTGCCAGCACCTCCATCCTCGGGACTAGCGGGCCAGATACGCAGTATTTT
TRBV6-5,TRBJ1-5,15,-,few,CARKKTDYSNQPQHF,TGTGCCAGAAAAAAGACAGACTATAGCAATCAGCCCCAGCATTTT
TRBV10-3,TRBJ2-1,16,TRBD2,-,CAIRASGGASYNEQFF,TGTGCCATCAGGGCTAGCGGGGGGGCTTCCTACAATGAGCAGTTCTTC
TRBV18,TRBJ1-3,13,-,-,CASSPDRGNTIYF,TGTGCCAGCTCCCCTGACAGAGGAAACACCATATATTTT
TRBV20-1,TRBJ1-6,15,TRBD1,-,CSASDRDRYNSPLHF,TGCAGTGCTAGTGACAGGGACCGATATAATTCACCCCTCCACTTT
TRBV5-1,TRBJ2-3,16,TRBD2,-,CASSSGTSGTTDTQYF,TGCGCCAGCAGCTCCGGGACTAGCGGGACCACAGATACGCAGTATTTT
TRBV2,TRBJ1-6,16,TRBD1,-,CASSATIRDRLSPLHF,TGTGCCAGCAGTGCTACGATCCGGGACAGGCTTTCACCCCTCCACTTT
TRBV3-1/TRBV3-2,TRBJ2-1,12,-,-,CASSHDYNEQFF,TGTGCCAGCAGCCATGATTACAATGAGCAGTTCTTC
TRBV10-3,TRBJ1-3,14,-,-,CAISHREGGNTIYF,TGTGCCATCAGTCATAGGGAGGGCGGAAACACCATATATTTT
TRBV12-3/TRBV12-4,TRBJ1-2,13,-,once,CASSLRWGYGYTF,TGTGCCAGCAGTTTAAGGTGGGGATATGGCTACACCTTC
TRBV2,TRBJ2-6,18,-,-,CASSVGTPGASGANVLTF,TGTGCCAGCAGTGTAGGGACACCTGGCGCCTCTGGGGCCAACGTCCTGACTTTC
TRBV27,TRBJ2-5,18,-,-,CASSPQLPGPRAPETQYF,TGTGCCAGCAGTCCACAACTTCCGGGCCCTCGGGCCCCAGAGACCCAGTACTTC
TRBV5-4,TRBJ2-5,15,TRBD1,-,CASSSQGAGQETQYF,TGTGCCAGCAGTTCACAGGGGGCTGGGCAAGAGACCCAGTACTTC
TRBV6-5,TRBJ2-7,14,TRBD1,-,CASSATGGSYEQYF,TGTGCCAGCAGCGCAACAGGGGGTTCCTACGAGCAGTACTTC
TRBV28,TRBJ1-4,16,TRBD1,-,CASTLYRTGTNEKLFF,TGTGCCAGCACCCTGTACCGGACAGGAACTAATGAAAAACTGTTTTTT
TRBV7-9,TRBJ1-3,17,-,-,CASSPKVGRASGNTIYF,TGTGCCAGCAGCCCAAAGGTTGGCAGGGCCTCTGGAAACACCATATATTTT
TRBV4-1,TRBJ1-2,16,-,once,CASSQSNEGGNYGYTF,TGCGCCAGCAGCCAGTCTAACGAGGGAGGTAACTATGGCTACACCTTC
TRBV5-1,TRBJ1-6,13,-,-,CASSLEQGSPLHF,TGCGCCAGCAGCTTGGAACAGGGTTCACCCCTCCACTTT
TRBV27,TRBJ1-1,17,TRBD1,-,CASSLSGTGGLSTEAFF,TGTGCCAGCAGTTTATCCGGGACAGGGGGGTTAAGCACTGAAGCTTTCTTT
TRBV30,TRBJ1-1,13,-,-,CAWSVHQNTEAFF,TGTGCCTGGAGTGTACATCAGAACACTGAAGCTTTCTTT
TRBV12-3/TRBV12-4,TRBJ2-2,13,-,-,CASSSFNTGELFF,TGTGCCAGCAGTTCCTTTAACACCGGGGAGCTGTTTTTT
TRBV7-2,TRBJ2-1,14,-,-,CASSLSLGDNEQFF,TGTGCCAGCAGCTTATCATTAGGAGACAATGAGCAGTTCTTC
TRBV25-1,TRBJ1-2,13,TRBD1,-,CANKTGTGFGYTF,TGTGCCAACAAAACCGGGACAGGTTTTGGCTACACCTTC
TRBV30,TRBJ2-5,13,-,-,CAWSNYLQETQYF,TGTGCCTGGAGTAACTATCTCCAAGAGACCCAGTACTTC
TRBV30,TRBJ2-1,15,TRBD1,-,CAYHVGQIRRSEQFF,TGTGCCTATCACGTGGGACAGATTCGTAGGTCGGAGCAGTTCTTC
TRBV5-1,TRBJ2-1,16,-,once,CASSLGFGQAKAEQFF,TGCGCCAGCAGCTTGGGCTTCGGGCAGGCTAAAGCTGAGCAGTTCTTC
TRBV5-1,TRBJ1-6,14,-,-,CASSLGTLSSPLHF,TGCGCCAGCAGCTTGGGAACTTTGAGTTCACCCCTCCACTTT
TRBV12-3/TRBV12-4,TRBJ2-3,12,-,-,CASSFGTDTQYF,TGTGCCAGCAGTTTCGGAACAGATACGCAGTATTTT
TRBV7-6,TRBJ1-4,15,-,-,CASSRGVREGEKLFF,TGTGCCAGCAGTCGGGGGGTGAGGGAAGGGGAAAAACTGTTTTTT
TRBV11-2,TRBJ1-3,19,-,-,CASSLDLQASPSSGNTIYF,TGTGCCAGCAGCTTAGATCTTCAGGCCTCGCCCAGCTCTGGAAACACCATATATTTT
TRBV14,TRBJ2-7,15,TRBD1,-,CASSQGTGGDYEQYF,TGTGCCAGCAGCCAAGGGACAGGGGGCGACTACGAGCAGTACTTC
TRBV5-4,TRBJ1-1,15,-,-,CASSSRQNLNTEAFF,TGTGCCAGCAGCTCCCGACAGAACCTGAACACTGAAGCTTTCTTT
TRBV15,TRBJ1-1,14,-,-,CATSKNTGTESAFF,TGTGCCACCAGCAAAAATACCGGAACAGAATCGGCTTTCTTT
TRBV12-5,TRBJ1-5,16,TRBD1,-,CASGPLGQGGPQPQHF,TGTGCTAGTGGTCCCCTGGGACAGGGGGGTCCTCAGCCCCAGCATTTT
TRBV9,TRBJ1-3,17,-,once,CASSVFGQPRSGNTIYF,TGTGCCAGCAGCGTATTTGGACAACCTCGCTCTGGAAACACCATATATTTT
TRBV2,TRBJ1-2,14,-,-,CASMRIDNDYGYTF,TGTGCCAGCATGAGGATAGACAATGACTATGGCTACACCTTC
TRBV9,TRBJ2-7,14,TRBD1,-,CASSVDLIQGFLYF,TGTGCCAGCAGCGTAGATCTGATACAGGGGTTTTTGTACTTC
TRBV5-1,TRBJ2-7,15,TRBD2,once,CASRPGTSGLYEQYF,TGCGCCAGCAGACCTGGGACTAGCGGACTCTACGAGCAGTACTTC
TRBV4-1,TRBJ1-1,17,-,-,CASSQLTLTSGETEAFF,TGCGCCAGCAGCCAACTAACACTGACCTCAGGGGAGACTGAAGCTTTCTTT
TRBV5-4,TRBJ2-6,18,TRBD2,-,CASSRGGGPYSGANVLTF,TGTGCCAGCAGCAGGGGCGGGGGGCCATACTCTGGGGCCAACGTCCTGACTTTC